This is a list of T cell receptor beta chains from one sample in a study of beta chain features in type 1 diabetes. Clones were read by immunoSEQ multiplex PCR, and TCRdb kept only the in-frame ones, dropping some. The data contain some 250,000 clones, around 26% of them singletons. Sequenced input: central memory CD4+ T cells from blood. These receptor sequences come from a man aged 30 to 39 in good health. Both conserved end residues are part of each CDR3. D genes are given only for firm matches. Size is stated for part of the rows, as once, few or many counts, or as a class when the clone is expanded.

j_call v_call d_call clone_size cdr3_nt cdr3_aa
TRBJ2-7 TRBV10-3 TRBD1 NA TGTGCCATCAGTCCGGGACAGGGTGTCTACGAGCAGTACTTC CAISPGQGVYEQYF
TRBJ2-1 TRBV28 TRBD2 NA TGTGCCAGCAGCCGAGGGACTAGCTACAATGAGCAGTTCTTC CASSRGTSYNEQFF
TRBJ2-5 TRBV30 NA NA TGTGCCTGGAGTGGCAGGGTAGGAGAGACCCAGTACTTC CAWSGRVGETQYF
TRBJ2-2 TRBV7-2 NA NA TGTGCCAGCAGCCGGACGGGTCGGGGAACCGGGGAGCTGTTTTTT CASSRTGRGTGELFF
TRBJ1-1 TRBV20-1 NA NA TGCAGTGCGCTCATGAACACTGAAGCTTTCTTT CSALMNTEAFF
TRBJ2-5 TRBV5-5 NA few TGTGCCAGCAGCTTGACTAGCACGGGGGAGACCCAGTACTTC CASSLTSTGETQYF
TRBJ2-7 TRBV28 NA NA TGTGCCAGCAGTTTAACCGGCTACGAGCAGTACTTC CASSLTGYEQYF
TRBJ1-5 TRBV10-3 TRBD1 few TGTGCCATCATGGACGGACAGGGAGGTCAGCCCCAGCATTTT CAIMDGQGGQPQHF
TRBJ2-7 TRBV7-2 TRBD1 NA TGTGCCAGCAGCCGGGACAGGGGGCGCGAGCAGTACTTC CASSRDRGREQYF
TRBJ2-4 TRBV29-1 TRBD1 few TGCAGCGTTGCGTTGACAGGGGTCGCCAAAAACATTCAGTACTTC CSVALTGVAKNIQYF
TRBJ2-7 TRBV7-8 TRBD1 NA TGTGCCAGCAGCCCACGGGTGGGACAGGGGTCCTACGAGCAGTACTTC CASSPRVGQGSYEQYF
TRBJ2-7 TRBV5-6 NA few TGTGCCAGCAGCTTGATAGGGGTCTACGAGCAGTACTTC CASSLIGVYEQYF
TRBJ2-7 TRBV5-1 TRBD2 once TGCGCCAGCAGCTTGTCCATTGGGACTAGCGGCTACGAGCAGTACTTC CASSLSIGTSGYEQYF
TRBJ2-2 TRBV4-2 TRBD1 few TGTGCCAGCAGCCAAACGCGGACAGGGGACAACACCGGGGAGCTGTTTTTT CASSQTRTGDNTGELFF
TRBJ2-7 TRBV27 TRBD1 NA TGTGCCAGCAGTTTATCGAAACAGGGGTCCTACGAGCAGTACTTC CASSLSKQGSYEQYF
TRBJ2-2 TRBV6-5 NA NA TGTGCCACCAAGGGGTCGAACACCGGGGAGCTGTTTTTT CATKGSNTGELFF
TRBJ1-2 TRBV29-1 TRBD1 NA TGCAGCGTTGAAGGGACAGGGGCAAGGGGCTACACCTTC CSVEGTGARGYTF
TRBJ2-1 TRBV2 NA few TGTGCCAGCAGCGACGGTACTAGCAGAATCTACAATGAGCAGTTCTTC CASSDGTSRIYNEQFF
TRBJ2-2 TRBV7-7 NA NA TGTGCCAGCAGCCCAACGAATAAGGTCGGGGAGCTGTTTTTT CASSPTNKVGELFF
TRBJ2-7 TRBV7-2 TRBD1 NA TGTGCCAGCAGCCCGGAGGGACAGGGGACGCTATCCTACGAGCAGTACTTC CASSPEGQGTLSYEQYF
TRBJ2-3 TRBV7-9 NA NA TGTGCCAGCACCCGGAGCGGTGGCACAGATACGCAGTATTTT CASTRSGGTDTQYF
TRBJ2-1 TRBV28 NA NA TGTGCCAGCAGTCCCGGGGCAGCCTCCTACAATGAGCAGTTCTTC CASSPGAASYNEQFF
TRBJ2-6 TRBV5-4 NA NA TGTGCCAGCAGCTCCGGGCCCCCGGGAGGGGCCAACGTCCTGACTTTC CASSSGPPGGANVLTF
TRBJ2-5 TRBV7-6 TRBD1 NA TGTGCCAGCAGCCAGGGACAGAGTCAAGAGACCCAGTACTTC CASSQGQSQETQYF
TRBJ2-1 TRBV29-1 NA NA TGCAGCGTTGAAGATCGCTCCACGGTTGAGCAGTTCTTC CSVEDRSTVEQFF
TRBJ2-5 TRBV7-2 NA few TGTGCCAGCAGCCCCTCCTCCGGGGCGCGGGAGACCCAGTACTTC CASSPSSGARETQYF
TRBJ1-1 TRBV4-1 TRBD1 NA TGCGCCAGCAGCCATGCTCCGGGACAGAGAACTGAAGCTTTCTTT CASSHAPGQRTEAFF
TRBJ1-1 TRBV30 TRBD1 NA TGTGCCTGGAGTGCGGGACAGGCCCCAGTTAGGGCTTTCTTT CAWSAGQAPVRAFF
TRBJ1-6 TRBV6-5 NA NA TGTGCCAGCAGACTGGACGTGTACAACGCGCCCCTCCACTTT CASRLDVYNAPLHF
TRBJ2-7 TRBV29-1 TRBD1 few TGCAGCGCCCAAGGGCAGGGGGCCTACGAGCAGTACTTC CSAQGQGAYEQYF
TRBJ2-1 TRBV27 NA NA TGTGCCAGCAGTACCCGGACTAACCCCCGAGGTGTTGAGCAGTTCTTC CASSTRTNPRGVEQFF
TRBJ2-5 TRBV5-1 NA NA TGCGCCAGCAGCTTGGGACCCAGGGAGACCCAGTACTTC CASSLGPRETQYF
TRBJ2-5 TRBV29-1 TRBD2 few TGCAGCGTTCACTCGGGCGGGAGAGGGACCCAGTACTTC CSVHSGGRGTQYF
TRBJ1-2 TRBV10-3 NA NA TGTGCCATCACAGAGGAAGGCTATGGCTACACCTTC CAITEEGYGYTF
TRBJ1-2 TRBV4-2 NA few TGTGCCAGCAGCCAAGATCGGGGTTACTATGGCTACACCTTC CASSQDRGYYGYTF
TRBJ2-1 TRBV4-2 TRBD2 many TGTGCCAGCAGCGCCCGGGGGGGGCCTTCGAATGAGCAGTTCTTC CASSARGGPSNEQFF
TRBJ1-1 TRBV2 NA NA TGTGCCAGCAGCCCGAACACGGACACTGAAGCTTTCTTT CASSPNTDTEAFF
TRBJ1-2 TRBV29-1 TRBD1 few TGCAGCGTCTCGCAGGGGGCCTATGGCTACACCTTC CSVSQGAYGYTF
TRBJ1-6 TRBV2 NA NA TGTGCCAGCAGAATCAGGGGAAATAGGGATAATTCACCCCTCCACTTT CASRIRGNRDNSPLHF
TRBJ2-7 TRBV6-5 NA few TGTGCCAGCAGCTCCAAAGACAAGCAGTACTTC CASSSKDKQYF
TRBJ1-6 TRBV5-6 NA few TGTGCCAGCAGCTTGCCGGGGACCAATTCACCCCTCCACTTT CASSLPGTNSPLHF
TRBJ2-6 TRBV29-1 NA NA TGCAGCGTCCCAGGGGTTGGGGCCAACGTCCTGACTTTC CSVPGVGANVLTF
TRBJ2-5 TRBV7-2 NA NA TGTGCCAGCAGCTTAGCTATAGAGACCCAGTACTTC CASSLAIETQYF
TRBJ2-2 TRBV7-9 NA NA TGTGCCAGCAGCTTAGACCTGGGGGCTGCCGGGGAGCTGTTTTTT CASSLDLGAAGELFF
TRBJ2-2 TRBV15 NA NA TGTGCCACCAGCAAACAGGATACGTACGCCGGGGAGCTGTTTTTT CATSKQDTYAGELFF
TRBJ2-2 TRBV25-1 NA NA TGTGCCAGCAGTGAATATATCGACGTGGAGCTGTTTTTT CASSEYIDVELFF
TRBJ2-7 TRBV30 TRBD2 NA TGTGCCTGGAGTGTACGGGGGGTATCCTACGAGCAGTACTTC CAWSVRGVSYEQYF
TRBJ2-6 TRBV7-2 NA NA TGTGCCAGCAGCCCGCAGGGTAGCTCTGGGGCCAACGGCCTGACTTTC CASSPQGSSGANGLTF
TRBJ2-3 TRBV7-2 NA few TGTGCCAGCAGCTACAGACGGGGAACTAGCACAGATACGCAGTATTTT CASSYRRGTSTDTQYF
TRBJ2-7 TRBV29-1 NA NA TGCAGCGTCGAACACCTCTACGAGCAGTACTTC CSVEHLYEQYF
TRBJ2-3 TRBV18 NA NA TGTGCCAGCTCACCCCCCGGGATTGATACGCAGTATTTT CASSPPGIDTQYF
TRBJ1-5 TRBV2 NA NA TGTGCCAGCGGTGGGGGAAGCAATCAGCCCCAGCATTTT CASGGGSNQPQHF
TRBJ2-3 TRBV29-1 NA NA TGCAGCGGCGGGGCGGCAGATACGCAGTATTTT CSGGAADTQYF
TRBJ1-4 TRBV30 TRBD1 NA TGTGCCTGGAGTGTCTCCAGGACAGGGGGCGCGGGGGAAAAACTGTTTTTT CAWSVSRTGGAGEKLFF
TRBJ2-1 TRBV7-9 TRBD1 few TGTGCCAGCAGCCGAGGACAGGGGCGAGGTGAGCAGTTCTTC CASSRGQGRGEQFF
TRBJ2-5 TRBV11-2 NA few TGTGCCAGCAGCGCGGGGCTACAAGAGACCCAGTACTTC CASSAGLQETQYF
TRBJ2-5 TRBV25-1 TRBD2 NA TGTGCCAGCAGTCATAGCGGGGGGAGGAGGGAGACCCAGTACTTC CASSHSGGRRETQYF
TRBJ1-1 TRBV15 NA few TGTGCCACCAGCAATTCATTAGTTGAAGCTTTCTTT CATSNSLVEAFF
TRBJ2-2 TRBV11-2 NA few TGTGCCAGCAGCCGTTTCGGGGAGCTGTTTTTT CASSRFGELFF